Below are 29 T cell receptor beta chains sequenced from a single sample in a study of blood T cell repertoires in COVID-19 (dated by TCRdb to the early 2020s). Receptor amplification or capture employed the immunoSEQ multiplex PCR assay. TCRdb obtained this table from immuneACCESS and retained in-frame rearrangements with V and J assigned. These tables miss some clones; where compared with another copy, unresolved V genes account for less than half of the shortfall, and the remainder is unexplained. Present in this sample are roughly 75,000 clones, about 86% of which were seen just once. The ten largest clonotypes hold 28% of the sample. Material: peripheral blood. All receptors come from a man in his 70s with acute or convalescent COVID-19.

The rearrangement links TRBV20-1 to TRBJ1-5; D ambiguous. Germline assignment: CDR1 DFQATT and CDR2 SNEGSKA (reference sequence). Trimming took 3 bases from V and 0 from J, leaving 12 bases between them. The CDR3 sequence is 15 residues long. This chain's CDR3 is CSASSAGYSNQPQHF. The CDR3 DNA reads TGCAGTGCTAGTTCGGCGGGGTATAGCAATCAGCCCCAGCATTTT.

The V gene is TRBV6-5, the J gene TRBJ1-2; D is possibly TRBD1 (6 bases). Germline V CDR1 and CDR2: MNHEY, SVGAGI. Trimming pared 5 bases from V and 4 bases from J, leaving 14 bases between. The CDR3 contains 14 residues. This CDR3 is CASSTKTGGYGYTF. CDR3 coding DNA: TGTGCCAGCAGTACCAAGACAGGCGGCTATGGCTACACCTTC.

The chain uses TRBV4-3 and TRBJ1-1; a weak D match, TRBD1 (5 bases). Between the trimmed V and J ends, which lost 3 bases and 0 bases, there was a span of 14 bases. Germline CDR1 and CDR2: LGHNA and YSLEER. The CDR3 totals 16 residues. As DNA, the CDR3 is TGCGCCAGCAGCCAGGCACCCGGACACATGAACACTGAAGCTTTCTTT. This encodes CASSQAPGHMNTEAFF.

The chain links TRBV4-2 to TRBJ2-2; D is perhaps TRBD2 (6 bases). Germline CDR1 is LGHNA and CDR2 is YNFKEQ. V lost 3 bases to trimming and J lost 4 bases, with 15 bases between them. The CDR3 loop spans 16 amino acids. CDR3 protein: CASSQTSSGSTGELFF. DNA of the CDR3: TGTGCCAGCAGCCAGACAAGCAGCGGGTCCACCGGGGAGCTGTTTTTT.

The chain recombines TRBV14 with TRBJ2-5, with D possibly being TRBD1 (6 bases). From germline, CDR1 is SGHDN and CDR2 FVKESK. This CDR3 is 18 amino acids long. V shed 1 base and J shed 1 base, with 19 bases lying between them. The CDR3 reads CASSQGPGTYLSQETQYF. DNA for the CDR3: TGTGCCAGCAGCCAAGGCCCGGGGACATACTTATCCCAAGAGACCCAGTACTTC.

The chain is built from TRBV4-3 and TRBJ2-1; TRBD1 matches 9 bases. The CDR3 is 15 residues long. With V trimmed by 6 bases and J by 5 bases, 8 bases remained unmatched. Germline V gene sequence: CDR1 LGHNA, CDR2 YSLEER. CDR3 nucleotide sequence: TGCGCCAGCAGACGGGACAGGGCGCTAGACAATGAGCAGTTCTTC. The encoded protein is CASRRDRALDNEQFF.

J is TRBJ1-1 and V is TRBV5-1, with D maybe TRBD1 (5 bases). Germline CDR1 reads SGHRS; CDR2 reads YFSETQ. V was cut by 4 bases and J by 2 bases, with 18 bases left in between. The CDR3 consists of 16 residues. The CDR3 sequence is CASSDSSGTVNTEAFF. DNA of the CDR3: TGCGCCAGCAGCGACAGCTCCGGGACTGTTAACACTGAAGCTTTCTTT.

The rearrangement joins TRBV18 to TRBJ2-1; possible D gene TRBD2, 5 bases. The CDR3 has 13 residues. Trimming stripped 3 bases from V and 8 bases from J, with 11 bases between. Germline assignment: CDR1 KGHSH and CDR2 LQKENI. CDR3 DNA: TGTGCCAGCTCACCGACCCCCGGGGATGAGCAGTTCTTC. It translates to CASSPTPGDEQFF.

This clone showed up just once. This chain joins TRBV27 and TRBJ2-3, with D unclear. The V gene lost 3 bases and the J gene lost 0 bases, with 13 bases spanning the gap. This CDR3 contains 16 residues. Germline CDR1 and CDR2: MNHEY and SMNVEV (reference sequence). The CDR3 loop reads CASSLGSHPSTDTQYF. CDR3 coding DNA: TGTGCCAGCAGTTTGGGCAGTCACCCTAGCACAGATACGCAGTATTTT.

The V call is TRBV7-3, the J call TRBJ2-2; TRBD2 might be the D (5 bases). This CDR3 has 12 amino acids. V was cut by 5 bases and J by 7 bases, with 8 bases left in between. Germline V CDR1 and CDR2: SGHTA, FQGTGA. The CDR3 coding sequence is TGTGCCAGCAGCCTGACTAACGGGGAGCTGTTTTTT. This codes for CASSLTNGELFF.

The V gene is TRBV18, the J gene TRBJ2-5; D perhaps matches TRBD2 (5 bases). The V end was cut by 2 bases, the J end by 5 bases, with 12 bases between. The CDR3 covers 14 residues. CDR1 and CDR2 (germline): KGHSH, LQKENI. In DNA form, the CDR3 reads TGTGCCAGCTCACCAACGGGGAACGATGAGACCCAGTACTTC. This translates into CASSPTGNDETQYF.

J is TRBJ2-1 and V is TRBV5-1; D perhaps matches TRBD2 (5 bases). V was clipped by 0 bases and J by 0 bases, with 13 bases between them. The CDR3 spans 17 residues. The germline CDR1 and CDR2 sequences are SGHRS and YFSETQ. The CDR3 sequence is CASSLAGIASSYNEQFF. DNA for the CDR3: TGCGCCAGCAGCTTGGCCGGGATAGCGAGCTCCTACAATGAGCAGTTCTTC.

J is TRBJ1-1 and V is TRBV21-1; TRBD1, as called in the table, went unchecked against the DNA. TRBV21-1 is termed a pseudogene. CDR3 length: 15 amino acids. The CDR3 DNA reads TGTGCCAGCAGCAATAACATCAGGGGATTCACTGAAGCTTTCTTT. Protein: CASSNNIRGFTEAFF.

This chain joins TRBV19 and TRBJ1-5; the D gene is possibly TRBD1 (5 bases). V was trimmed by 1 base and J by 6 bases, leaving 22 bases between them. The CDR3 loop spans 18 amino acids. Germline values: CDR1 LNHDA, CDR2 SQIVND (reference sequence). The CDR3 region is CASSIGGEGANWGQPQHF. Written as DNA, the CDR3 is TGTGCCAGTAGTATAGGAGGAGAAGGGGCGAATTGGGGTCAGCCCCAGCATTTT. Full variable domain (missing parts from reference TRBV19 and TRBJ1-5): DGGITQSPKYLFRKEGQNVTLSCEQNLNHDAMYWYRQDPGQGLRLIYYSQIVNDFQKGDIAEGYSVSREKKESFPLTVTSAQKNPTAFYLCASSIGGEGANWGQPQHFGDGTRLSIL.

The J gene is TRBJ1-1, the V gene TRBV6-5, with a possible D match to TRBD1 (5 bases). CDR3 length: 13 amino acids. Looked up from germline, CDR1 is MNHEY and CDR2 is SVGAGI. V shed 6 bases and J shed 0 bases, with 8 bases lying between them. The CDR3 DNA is TGTGCCAGCAGCACGACAGTGAACACTGAAGCTTTCTTT. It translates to CASSTTVNTEAFF.

The DNA for the CDR3 is TGTGCCAGCAGTTTCCAGGGCGAAAACACCGGGGAGCTGTTTTTT. It codes for CASSFQGENTGELFF. J is TRBJ2-2 and V is TRBV28, with a possible D match to TRBD1 (5 bases). V lost 3 bases and J 2 bases, leaving 10 bases between the germline ends. Germline V gene sequence: CDR1 MDHEN, CDR2 SYDVKM. This CDR3 contains 15 residues. Together with reference TRBV28 and TRBJ2-2, the CDR3 gives the full variable domain: DVKVTQSSRYLVKRTGEKVFLECVQDMDHENMFWYRQDPGLGLRLIYFSYDVKMKEKGDIPEGYSVSREKKERFSLILESASTNQTSMYLCASSFQGENTGELFFGEGSRLTVL.

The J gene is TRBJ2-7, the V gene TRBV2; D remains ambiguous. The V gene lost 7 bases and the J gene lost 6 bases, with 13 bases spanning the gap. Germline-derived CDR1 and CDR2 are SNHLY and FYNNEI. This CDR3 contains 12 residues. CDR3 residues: CASTPRGSEQYF. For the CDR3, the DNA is TGTGCCAGCACCCCCCGAGGCTCCGAGCAGTACTTC.

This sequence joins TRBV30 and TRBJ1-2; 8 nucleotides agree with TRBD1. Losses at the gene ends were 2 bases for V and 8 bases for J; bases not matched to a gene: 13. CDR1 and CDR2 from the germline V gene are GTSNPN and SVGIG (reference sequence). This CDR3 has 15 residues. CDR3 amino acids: CAWSLLDRGSGGYTF. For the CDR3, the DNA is TGTGCCTGGAGTCTCCTAGACAGGGGATCGGGGGGCTACACCTTC. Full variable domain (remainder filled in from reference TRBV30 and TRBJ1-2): SQTIHQWPATLVQPVGSPLSLECTVEGTSNPNLYWYRQAAGRGLQLLFYSVGIGQISSEVPQNLSASRPQDRQFILSSKKLLLSDSGFYLCAWSLLDRGSGGYTFGSGTRLTVV.

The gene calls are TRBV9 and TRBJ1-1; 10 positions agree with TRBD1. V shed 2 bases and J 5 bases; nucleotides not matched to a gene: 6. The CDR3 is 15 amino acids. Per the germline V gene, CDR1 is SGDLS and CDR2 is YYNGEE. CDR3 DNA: TGTGCCAGCAGCGTGGGAGGGACAGGGGATACTGAAGCTTTCTTT. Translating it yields CASSVGGTGDTEAFF.

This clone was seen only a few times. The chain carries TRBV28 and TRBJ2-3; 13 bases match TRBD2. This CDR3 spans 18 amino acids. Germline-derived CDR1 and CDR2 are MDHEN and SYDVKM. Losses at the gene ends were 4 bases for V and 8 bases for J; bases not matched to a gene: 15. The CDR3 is CASSSATTPGLAGSTQYF. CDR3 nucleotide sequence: TGTGCCAGCAGTTCCGCGACTACCCCGGGACTAGCGGGATCTACGCAGTATTTT.

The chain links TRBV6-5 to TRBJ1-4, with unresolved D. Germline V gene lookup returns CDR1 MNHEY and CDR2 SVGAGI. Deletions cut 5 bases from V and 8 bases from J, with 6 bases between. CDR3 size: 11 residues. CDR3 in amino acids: CASSTREKLFF. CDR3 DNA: TGTGCCAGCAGTACGCGAGAAAAACTGTTTTTT.

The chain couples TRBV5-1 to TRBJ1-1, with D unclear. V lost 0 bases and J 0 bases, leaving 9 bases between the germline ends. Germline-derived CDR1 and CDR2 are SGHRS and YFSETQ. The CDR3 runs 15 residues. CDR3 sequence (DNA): TGCGCCAGCAGCTTGGTTGCGGGCATGAACACTGAAGCTTTCTTT. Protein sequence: CASSLVAGMNTEAFF.

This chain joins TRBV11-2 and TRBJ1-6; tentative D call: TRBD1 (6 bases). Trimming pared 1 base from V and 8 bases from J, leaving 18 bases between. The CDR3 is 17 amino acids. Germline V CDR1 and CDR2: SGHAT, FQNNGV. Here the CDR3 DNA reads TGTGCCAGCAGCTTAGGCACAGGGATAGCGCTGGATTCACCCCTCCACTTT. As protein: CASSLGTGIALDSPLHF.

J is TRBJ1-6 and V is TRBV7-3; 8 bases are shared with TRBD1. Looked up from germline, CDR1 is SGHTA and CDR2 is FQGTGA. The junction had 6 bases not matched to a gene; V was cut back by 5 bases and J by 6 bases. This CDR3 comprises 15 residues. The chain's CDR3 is CASSRRTGLNSPLHF. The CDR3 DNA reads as TGTGCCAGCAGCCGTAGGACAGGGCTTAATTCACCCCTCCACTTT.

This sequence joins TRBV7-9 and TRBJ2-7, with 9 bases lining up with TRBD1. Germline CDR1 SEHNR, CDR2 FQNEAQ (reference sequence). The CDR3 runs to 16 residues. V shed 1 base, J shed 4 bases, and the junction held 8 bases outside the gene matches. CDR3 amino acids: CASSLVGTGRSYEQYF. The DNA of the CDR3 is TGTGCCAGCAGCTTAGTAGGGACAGGGAGAAGTTACGAGCAGTACTTC.

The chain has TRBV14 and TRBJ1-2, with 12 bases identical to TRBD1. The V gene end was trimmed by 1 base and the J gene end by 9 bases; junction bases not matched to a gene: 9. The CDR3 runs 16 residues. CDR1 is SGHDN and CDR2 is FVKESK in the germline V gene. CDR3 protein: CASSQVGTGGLGRYTF. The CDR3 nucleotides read TGTGCCAGCAGCCAAGTCGGGACAGGGGGCCTCGGGCGCTACACCTTC.

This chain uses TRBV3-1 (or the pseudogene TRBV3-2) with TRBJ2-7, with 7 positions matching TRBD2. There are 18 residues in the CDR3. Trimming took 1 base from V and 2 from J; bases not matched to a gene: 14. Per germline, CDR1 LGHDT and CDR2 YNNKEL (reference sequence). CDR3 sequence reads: CASSQGNGEAGITYEQYF. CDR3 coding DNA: TGTGCCAGCAGCCAAGGGAATGGGGAAGCGGGAATAACCTACGAGCAGTACTTC.

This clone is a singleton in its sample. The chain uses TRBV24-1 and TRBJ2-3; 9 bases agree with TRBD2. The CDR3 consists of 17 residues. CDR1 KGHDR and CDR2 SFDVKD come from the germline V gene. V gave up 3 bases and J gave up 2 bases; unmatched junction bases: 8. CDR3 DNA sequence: TGTGCCACCAGTGATGGGCTAGCGGGACGTTACACAGATACGCAGTATTTT. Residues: CATSDGLAGRYTDTQYF.

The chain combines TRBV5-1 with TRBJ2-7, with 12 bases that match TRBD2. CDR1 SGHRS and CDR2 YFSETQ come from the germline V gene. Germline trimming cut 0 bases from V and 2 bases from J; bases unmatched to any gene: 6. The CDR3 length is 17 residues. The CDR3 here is CASSLARTSGATYEQYF. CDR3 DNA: TGCGCCAGCAGCTTGGCCCGGACTAGCGGGGCCACCTACGAGCAGTACTTC.